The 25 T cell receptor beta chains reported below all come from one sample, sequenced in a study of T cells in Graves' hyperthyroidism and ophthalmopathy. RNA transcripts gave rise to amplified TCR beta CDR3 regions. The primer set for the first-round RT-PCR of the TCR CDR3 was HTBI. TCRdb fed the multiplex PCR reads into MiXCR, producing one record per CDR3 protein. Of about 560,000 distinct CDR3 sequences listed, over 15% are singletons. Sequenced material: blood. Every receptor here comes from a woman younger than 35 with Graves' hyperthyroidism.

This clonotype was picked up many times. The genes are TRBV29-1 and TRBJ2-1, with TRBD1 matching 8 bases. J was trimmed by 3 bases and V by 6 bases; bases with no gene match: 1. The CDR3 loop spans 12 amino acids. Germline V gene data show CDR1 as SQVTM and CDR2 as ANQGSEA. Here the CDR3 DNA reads TGCAGCGTGGACAGGGACTACAATGAGCAGTTCTTC. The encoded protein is CSVDRDYNEQFF.

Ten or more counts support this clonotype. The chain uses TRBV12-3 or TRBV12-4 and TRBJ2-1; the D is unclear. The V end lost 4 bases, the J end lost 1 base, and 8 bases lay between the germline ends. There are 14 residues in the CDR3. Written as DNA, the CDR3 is TGTGCCAGCAGTTCGGGTGAATCCTACAATGAGCAGTTCTTC. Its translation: CASSSGESYNEQFF.

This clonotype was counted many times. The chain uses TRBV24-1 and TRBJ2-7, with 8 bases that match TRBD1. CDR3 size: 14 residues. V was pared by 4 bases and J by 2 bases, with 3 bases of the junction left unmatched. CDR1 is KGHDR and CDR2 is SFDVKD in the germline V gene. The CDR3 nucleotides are TGTGCCACCAGTGACGGGACAGGTACCTACGAGCAGTACTTC. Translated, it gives CATSDGTGTYEQYF.

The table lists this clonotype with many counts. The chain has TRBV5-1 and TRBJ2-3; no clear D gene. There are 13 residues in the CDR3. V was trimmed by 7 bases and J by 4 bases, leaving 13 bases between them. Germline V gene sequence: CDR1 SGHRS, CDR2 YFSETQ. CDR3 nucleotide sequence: TGCGCCAGCCACGGATCCCCCCCAGATACGCAGTATTTT. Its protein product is CASHGSPPDTQYF.

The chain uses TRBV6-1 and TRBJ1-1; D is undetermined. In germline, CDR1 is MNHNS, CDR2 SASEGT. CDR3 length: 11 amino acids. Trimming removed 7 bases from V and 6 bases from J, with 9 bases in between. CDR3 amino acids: CASTDLAEAFF. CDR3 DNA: TGTGCCAGCACCGATTTAGCTGAAGCTTTCTTT.

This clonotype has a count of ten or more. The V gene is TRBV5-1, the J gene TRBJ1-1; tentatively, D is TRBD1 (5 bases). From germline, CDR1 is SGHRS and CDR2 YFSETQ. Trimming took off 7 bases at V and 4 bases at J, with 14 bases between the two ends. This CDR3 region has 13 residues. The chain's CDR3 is CASRFREGTEAFF. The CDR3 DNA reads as TGCGCCAGCCGATTCAGGGAAGGCACTGAAGCTTTCTTT.

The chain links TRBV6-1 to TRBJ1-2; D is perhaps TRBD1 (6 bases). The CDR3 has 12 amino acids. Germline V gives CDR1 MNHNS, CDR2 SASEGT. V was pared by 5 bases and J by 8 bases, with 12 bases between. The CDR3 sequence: CASSQNQGGYTF. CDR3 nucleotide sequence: TGTGCCAGCAGTCAAAATCAGGGGGGCTACACCTTC.

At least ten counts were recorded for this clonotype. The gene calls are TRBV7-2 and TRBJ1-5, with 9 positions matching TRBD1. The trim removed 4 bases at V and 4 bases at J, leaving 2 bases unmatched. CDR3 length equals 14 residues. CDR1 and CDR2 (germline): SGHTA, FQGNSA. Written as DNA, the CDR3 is TGTGCCAGCAGCTCGACAGGGGGTAATCAGCCCCAGCATTTT. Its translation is CASSSTGGNQPQHF.

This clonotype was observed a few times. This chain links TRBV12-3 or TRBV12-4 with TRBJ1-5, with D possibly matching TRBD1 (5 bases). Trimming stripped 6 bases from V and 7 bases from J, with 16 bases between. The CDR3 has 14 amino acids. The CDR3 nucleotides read TGTGCCAGCAGACCCACAGGTCCCGGCCAGCCCCAGCATTTT. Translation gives CASRPTGPGQPQHF.

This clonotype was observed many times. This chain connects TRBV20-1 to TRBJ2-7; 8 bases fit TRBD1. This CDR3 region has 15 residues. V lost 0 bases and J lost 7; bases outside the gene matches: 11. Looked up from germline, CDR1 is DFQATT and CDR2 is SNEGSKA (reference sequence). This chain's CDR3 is CSARELRDRPGEQYF. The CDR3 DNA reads TGCAGTGCTAGAGAATTAAGGGACAGGCCTGGAGAGCAGTACTTC.

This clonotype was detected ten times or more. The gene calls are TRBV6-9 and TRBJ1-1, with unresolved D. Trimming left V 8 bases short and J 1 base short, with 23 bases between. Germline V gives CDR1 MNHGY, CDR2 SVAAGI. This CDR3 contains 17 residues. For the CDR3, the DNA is TGTGCCAGCCCGTACGACCCTCGCAACAGACCGAACACTGAAGCTTTCTTT. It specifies CASPYDPRNRPNTEAFF.

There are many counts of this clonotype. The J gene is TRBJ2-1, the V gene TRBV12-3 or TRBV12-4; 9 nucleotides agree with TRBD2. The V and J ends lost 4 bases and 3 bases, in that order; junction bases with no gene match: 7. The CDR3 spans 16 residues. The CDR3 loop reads CASSYSGGANYNEQFF. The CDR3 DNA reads TGTGCCAGCAGTTATAGCGGGGGCGCTAACTACAATGAGCAGTTCTTC.

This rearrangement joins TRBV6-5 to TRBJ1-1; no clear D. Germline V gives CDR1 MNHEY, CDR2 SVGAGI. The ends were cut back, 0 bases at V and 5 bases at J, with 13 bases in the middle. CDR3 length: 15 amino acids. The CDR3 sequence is CASSYSADTGTEAFF. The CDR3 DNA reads TGTGCCAGCAGTTACTCGGCAGATACGGGGACTGAAGCTTTCTTT.

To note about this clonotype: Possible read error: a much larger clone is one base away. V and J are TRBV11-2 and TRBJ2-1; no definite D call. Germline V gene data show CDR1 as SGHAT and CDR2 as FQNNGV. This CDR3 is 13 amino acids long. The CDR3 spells CASSLDRVNDQFF. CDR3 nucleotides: TGTGCCAGCAGCTTAGATAGAGTCAATGACCAGTTCTTC. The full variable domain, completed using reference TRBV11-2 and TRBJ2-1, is EAGVAQSPRYKIIEKRQSVAFWCNPISGHATLYWYQQILGQGPKLLIQFQNNGVVDDSQLPKDRFSAERLKGVDSTLKIQPAKLEDSAVYLCASSLDRVNDQFFGPGTRLTVL.

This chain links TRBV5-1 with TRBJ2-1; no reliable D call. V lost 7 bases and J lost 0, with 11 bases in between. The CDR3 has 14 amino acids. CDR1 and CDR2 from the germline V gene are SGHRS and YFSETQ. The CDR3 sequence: CASASMSSYNEQFF. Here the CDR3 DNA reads TGCGCCAGCGCTTCGATGAGCTCCTACAATGAGCAGTTCTTC. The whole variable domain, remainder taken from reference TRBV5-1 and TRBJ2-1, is KAGVTQTPRYLIKTRGQQVTLSCSPISGHRSVSWYQQTPGQGLQFLFEYFSETQRNKGNFPGRFSGRQFSNSRSEMNVSTLELGDSALYLCASASMSSYNEQFFGPGTRLTVL.

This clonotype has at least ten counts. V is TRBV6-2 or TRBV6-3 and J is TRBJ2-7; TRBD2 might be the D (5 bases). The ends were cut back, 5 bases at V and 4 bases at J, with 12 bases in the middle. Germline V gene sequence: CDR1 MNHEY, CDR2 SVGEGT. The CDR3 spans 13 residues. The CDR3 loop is CASSRGGVYEQYF. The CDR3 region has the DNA TGTGCCAGCAGTCGCGGAGGCGTTTACGAGCAGTACTTC.

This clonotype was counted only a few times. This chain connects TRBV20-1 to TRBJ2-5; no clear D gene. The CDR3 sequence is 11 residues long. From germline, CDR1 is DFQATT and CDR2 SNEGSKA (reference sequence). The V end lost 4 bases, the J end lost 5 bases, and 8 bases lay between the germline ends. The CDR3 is CSAKRSETQYF. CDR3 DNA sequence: TGCAGTGCTAAGAGGAGCGAGACCCAGTACTTC.

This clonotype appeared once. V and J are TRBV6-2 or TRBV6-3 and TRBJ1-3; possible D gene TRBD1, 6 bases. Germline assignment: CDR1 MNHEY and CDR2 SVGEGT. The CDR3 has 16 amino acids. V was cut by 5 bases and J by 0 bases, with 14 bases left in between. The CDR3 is CASSLRGESSGNTIYF. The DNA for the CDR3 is TGTGCCAGCAGTCTCAGGGGAGAGAGCTCTGGAAACACCATATATTTT.

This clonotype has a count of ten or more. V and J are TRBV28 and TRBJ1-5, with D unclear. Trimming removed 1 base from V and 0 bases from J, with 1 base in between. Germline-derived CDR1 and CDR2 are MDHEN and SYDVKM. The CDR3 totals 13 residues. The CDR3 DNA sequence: TGTGCCAGCAGTTTATTTAGCAATCAGCCCCAGCATTTT. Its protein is CASSLFSNQPQHF.

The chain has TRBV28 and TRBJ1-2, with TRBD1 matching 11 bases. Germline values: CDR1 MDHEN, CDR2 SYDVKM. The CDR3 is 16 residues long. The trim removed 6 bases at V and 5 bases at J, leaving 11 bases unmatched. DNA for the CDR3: TGTGCCAGCAGCCAGGGGACAGGGGGAGAAATATATGGCTACACCTTC. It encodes CASSQGTGGEIYGYTF.

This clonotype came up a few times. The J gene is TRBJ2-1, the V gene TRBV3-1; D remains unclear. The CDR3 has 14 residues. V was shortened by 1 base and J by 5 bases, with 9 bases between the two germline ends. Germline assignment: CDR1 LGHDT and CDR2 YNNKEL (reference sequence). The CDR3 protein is CASSQAGLHNEQFF. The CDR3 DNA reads TGTGCCAGCAGCCAAGCTGGCCTTCACAATGAGCAGTTCTTC.

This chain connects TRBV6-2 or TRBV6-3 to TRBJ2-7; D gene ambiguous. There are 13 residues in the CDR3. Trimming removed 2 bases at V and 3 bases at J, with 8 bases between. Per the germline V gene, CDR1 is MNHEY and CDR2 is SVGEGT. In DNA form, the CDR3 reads TGTGCCAGCAGTTACACGGAGAACTACGAGCAGTACTTC. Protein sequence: CASSYTENYEQYF.

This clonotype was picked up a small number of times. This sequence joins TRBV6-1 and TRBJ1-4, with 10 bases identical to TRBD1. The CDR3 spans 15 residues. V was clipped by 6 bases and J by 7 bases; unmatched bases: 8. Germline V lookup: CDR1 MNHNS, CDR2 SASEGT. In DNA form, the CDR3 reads TGTGCCAGCAGGACAGGGGGCCTTTTGGGTGAAAAACTGTTTTTT. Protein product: CASRTGGLLGEKLFF.

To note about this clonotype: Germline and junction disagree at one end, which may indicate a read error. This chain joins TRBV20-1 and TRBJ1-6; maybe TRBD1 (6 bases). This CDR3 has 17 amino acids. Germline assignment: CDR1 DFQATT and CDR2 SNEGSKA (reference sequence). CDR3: CSAIQTGGKYGNSPLRF. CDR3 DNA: TGCAGTGCTATCCAGACAGGAGGAAAATATGGCAATTCACCCCTCCGCTTT.

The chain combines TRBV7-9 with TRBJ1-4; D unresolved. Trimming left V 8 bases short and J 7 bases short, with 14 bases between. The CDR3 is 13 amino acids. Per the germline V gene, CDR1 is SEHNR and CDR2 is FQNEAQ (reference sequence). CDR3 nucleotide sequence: TGTGCCAGCGCGGCGACGGGTTTTGAAAAACTGTTTTTT. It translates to CASAATGFEKLFF.